The rows below give T cell receptor beta chains drawn from one sample of a study of regulatory T cells in long-lasting Graves disease. TCRdb used MiXCR to reprocess the multiplex PCR reads, holding one entry per CDR3 protein. The profile shows roughly 450,000 distinct CDR3 sequences, about 20% of them singletons. Material: peripheral blood mononuclear cells (PBMCs), obtained when the disease was refractory, from a patient treated with antithyroid drugs. The receptors derive from a female donor with Graves disease. CDR3s include the opening cysteine and the closing phenylalanine or tryptophan.

V: TRBV27; J: TRBJ2-7; length: 14; CDR3: CASSLTGLFYEQYF
V: TRBV5-1; J: TRBJ1-1; length: 15; CDR3: CASSTSGSSNTEAFF
V: TRBV2; J: TRBJ2-7; length: 14; CDR3: CASRLDRGHYEQYF
V: TRBV6-1; J: TRBJ2-1; length: 15; CDR3: CASTLSAEVGSEQFF
V: TRBV12-3/TRBV12-4; J: TRBJ1-1; length: 14; CDR3: CASSLGIRTFEAFF
V: TRBV24-1; J: TRBJ2-2; length: 15; CDR3: CATKHGQGRTGELFF
V: TRBV12-3/TRBV12-4; J: TRBJ1-1; length: 14; CDR3: CASIRTGMNTEAFF
V: TRBV6-4; J: TRBJ2-7; length: 14; CDR3: CASRRSGNSYEQYF
V: TRBV3-1; J: TRBJ2-7; length: 14; CDR3: CASSQGRRDYEQYF
V: TRBV6-2/TRBV6-3; J: TRBJ1-1; length: 12; CDR3: CATQDLNTEAFF
V: TRBV30; J: TRBJ2-4; length: 14; CDR3: CAWSTGQGANIQYF
V: TRBV20-1; J: TRBJ2-5; length: 17; CDR3: CSAGEYLRAGVKETQYF
V: TRBV20-1; J: TRBJ1-5; length: 12; CDR3: CSAASNNQPQHF
V: TRBV28; J: TRBJ1-4; length: 14; CDR3: CASSSGTDSEKLFF
V: TRBV2; J: TRBJ1-1; length: 12; CDR3: CASRRVATEAFF
V: TRBV15; J: TRBJ1-1; length: 12; CDR3: CATSRVGVEAFF
V: TRBV7-9; J: TRBJ2-7; length: 13; CDR3: CASSLEPRTGQYF
V: TRBV25-1; J: TRBJ2-5; length: 17; CDR3: CASSSPGGGRAGETQYF
V: TRBV12-3/TRBV12-4; J: TRBJ1-1; length: 15; CDR3: CASSVGTDITTEAFF
V: TRBV9; J: TRBJ1-6; length: 15; CDR3: CASSVGGETNSPLHF
V: TRBV24-1; J: TRBJ2-2; length: 14; CDR3: CATSRTGGTGELFF
V: TRBV27; J: TRBJ1-6; length: 13; CDR3: CASSLGGTSPLHF
V: TRBV7-9; J: TRBJ2-5; length: 17; CDR3: CASFPPGLAAFQETQYF
V: TRBV7-9; J: TRBJ2-7; length: 16; CDR3: CASSLSGTAQTYEQYF
V: TRBV19; J: TRBJ1-5; length: 15; CDR3: CASRKGQYDNQPQHF
V: TRBV3-1; J: TRBJ1-2; length: 14; CDR3: CASSQDTKLYGYTF
V: TRBV24-1; J: TRBJ2-5; length: 14; CDR3: CATSDTGNRETQYF
V: TRBV24-1; J: TRBJ1-2; length: 13; CDR3: CATSDPIQNGYTF
V: TRBV18; J: TRBJ2-7; length: 14; CDR3: CASSLSLGRGEQYF
V: TRBV6-1; J: TRBJ2-7; length: 13; CDR3: CASRTGDPYEQYF
V: TRBV6-2/TRBV6-3; J: TRBJ2-5; length: 12; CDR3: CASSYAGGTQYF
V: TRBV12-3/TRBV12-4; J: TRBJ2-7; length: 11; CDR3: CASSARREQYF
V: TRBV28; J: TRBJ2-5; length: 17; CDR3: CASSTYSIVGPLETQYF
V: TRBV3-1; J: TRBJ1-1; length: 14; CDR3: CASSLEEASREAFF
V: TRBV7-9; J: TRBJ2-7; length: 13; CDR3: CASRVGELSEQYF
V: TRBV28; J: TRBJ2-7; length: 15; CDR3: CASSAPGQGSYEQYF
V: TRBV9; J: TRBJ2-7; length: 14; CDR3: CASSVGGSLGEQYF
V: TRBV9; J: TRBJ1-1; length: 14; CDR3: CASSVVGQNTEAFF
V: TRBV5-1; J: TRBJ1-2; length: 15; CDR3: CASSLESNPNYGYTF
V: TRBV2; J: TRBJ1-5; length: 13; CDR3: CASKLGLNQPQHF
V: TRBV15; J: TRBJ1-1; length: 15; CDR3: CATSRDIMGGTEAFF
V: TRBV24-1; J: TRBJ2-2; length: 15; CDR3: CATSDGTVNTGELFF
V: TRBV18; J: TRBJ2-7; length: 18; CDR3: CASSPPGLAGGFTYEQYF
V: TRBV2; J: TRBJ1-1; length: 14; CDR3: CASSEQGLGTEAFF
V: TRBV4-1; J: TRBJ1-2; length: 16; CDR3: CASSQDRGRVFYGYTF
V: TRBV28; J: TRBJ2-7; length: 16; CDR3: CASSANRGLFVYEQYF
V: TRBV12-3/TRBV12-4; J: TRBJ1-2; length: 11; CDR3: CASGNSDGYTF
V: TRBV3-1; J: TRBJ2-7; length: 12; CDR3: CASGTSSYEQYF